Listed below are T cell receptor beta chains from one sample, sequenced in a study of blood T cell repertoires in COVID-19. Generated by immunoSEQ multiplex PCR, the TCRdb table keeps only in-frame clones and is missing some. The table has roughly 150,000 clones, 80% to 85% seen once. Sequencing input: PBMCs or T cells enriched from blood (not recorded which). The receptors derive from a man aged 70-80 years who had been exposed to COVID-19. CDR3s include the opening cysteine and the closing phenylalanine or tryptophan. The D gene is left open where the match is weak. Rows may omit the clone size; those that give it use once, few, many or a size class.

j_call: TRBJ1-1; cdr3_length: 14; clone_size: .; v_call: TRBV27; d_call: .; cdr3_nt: TGTGCCAGCAGTTTAAGGAACAGGAACACTGAAGCTTTCTTT; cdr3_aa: CASSLRNRNTEAFF
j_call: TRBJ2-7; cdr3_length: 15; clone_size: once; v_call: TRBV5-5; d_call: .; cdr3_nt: TGTGCCAGCAGCTTGAGCTCTATTATGGGCGACGAGCAGTACTTC; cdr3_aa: CASSLSSIMGDEQYF
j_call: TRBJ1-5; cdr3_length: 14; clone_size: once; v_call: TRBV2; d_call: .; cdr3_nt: TGTGCCAGCAGTGGGTCCGGTAGCAATCAGCCCCAGCATTTT; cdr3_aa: CASSGSGSNQPQHF
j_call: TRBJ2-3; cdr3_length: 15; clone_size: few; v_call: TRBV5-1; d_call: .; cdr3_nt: TGCGCCAGCAGCTTGCGGGGGGCTAGCACAGATACGCAGTATTTT; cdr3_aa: CASSLRGASTDTQYF
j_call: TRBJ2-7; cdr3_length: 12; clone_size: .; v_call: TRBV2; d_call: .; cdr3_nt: TGTGCCAGCAGTGCGGGACACTACGAGCAGTACTTC; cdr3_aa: CASSAGHYEQYF
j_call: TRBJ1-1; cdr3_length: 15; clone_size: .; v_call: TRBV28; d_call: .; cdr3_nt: TGTGCCAGCAGTCCCGGACAACATTCGCTCACTGAAGCTTTCTTT; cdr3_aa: CASSPGQHSLTEAFF
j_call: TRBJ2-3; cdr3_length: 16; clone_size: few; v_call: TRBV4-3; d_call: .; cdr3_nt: TGCGCCAGCAGCCAATTTGGTAGCGTCAACACAGATACGCAGTATTTT; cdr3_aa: CASSQFGSVNTDTQYF
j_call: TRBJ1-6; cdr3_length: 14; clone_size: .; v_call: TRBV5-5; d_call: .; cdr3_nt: TGTGCCAGCAGCTTCCGACGGGAGAATTCACCCCTCCACTTT; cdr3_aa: CASSFRRENSPLHF
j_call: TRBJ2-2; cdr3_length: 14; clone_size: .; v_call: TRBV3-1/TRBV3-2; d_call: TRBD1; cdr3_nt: TGTGCCAGCAGCCACCTACAGGGGCACGGGGAGCTGTTTTTT; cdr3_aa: CASSHLQGHGELFF
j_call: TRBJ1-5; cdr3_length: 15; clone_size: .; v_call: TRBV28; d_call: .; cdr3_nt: TGTGCCAGCAGAATCCAGGGCCCCCATTCTCAGCCCCAGCATTTT; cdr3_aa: CASRIQGPHSQPQHF
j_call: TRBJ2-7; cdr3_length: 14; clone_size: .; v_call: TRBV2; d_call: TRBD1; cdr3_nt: TGTGCCAGCAACTTACAGGGGCCCACCTACGAGCAGTACTTC; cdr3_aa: CASNLQGPTYEQYF
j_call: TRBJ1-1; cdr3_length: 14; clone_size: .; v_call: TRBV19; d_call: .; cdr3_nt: TGTGCCAGTACCCTCGTAGGGGCGACCACTGAAGCTTTCTTT; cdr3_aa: CASTLVGATTEAFF
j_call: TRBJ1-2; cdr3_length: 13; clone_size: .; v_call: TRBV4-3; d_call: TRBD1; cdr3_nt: TGCGCCAGCAGCCAGTTCTCGGGACAGAAGAACACCTTC; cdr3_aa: CASSQFSGQKNTF
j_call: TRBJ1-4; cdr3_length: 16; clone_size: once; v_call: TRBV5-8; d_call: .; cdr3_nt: TGTGCCAGCAGCTTGGCCGTGGGGCCAACTAATGAAAAACTGTTTTTT; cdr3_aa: CASSLAVGPTNEKLFF
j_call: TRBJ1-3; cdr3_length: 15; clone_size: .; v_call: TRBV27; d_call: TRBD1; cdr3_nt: TGTGCCAGCAGACTGACAGGGGCCTCTGGAAACACCATATATTTT; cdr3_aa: CASRLTGASGNTIYF
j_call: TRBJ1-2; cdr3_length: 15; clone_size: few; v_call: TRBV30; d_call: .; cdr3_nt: TGTGCCTGGAGCGCTCGTCAGGTGACTAACTATGGCTACACCTTC; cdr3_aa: CAWSARQVTNYGYTF
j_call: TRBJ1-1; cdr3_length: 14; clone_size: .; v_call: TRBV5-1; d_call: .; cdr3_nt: TGCGCCAGCAGCTCGGGGGACGTGGGGGCTGAAGCTTTCTTT; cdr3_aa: CASSSGDVGAEAFF
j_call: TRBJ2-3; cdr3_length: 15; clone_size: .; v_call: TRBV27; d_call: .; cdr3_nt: TGTGCCAGCAGGGTGCGCGGGGAGTACACAGATACGCAGTATTTT; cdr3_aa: CASRVRGEYTDTQYF
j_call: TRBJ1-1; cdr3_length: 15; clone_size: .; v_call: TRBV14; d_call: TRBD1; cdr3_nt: TGTGCCAGCAGCCAACTACAGGGGAAGGGCACTGAAGCTTTCTTT; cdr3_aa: CASSQLQGKGTEAFF
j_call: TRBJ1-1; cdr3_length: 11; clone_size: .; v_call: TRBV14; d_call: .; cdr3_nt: TGTGCCAGCGGAAGGACATCTGAAGCTTTCTTT; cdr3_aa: CASGRTSEAFF
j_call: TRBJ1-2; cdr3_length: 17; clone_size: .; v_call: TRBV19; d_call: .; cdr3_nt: TGTGCCAGTAGTGTAACCTCCAGGGGCCCCCCGGCCTATGGCTACACCTTC; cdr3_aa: CASSVTSRGPPAYGYTF
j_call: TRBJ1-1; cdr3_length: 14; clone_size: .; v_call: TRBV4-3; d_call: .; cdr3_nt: TGCGCCAGCAGCCAAGATCAAAGGGGCCTTGAAGCTTTCTTT; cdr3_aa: CASSQDQRGLEAFF
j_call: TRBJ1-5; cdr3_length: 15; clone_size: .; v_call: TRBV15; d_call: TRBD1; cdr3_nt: TGTGCCACCAGCAGAGATCGACAGGGGGCTGAGCCCCAGCATTTT; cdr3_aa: CATSRDRQGAEPQHF